This T cell receptor beta chain derives from a study of long-term antiretroviral therapy in people with HIV. The authors ran the immunoSEQ assay, v3.0, at survey level. Produced via immunoSEQ multiplex PCR; TCRdb's table is partial and in-frame only. The sample lists 20,000 to 30,000 clones, around 80% occurring once. The CDR3 is made up of 14 amino acids. V dropped 3 bases and J dropped 0 bases, with 8 bases sitting between them. Germline V gene lookup returns CDR1 SEHNR and CDR2 FQNEAQ (reference sequence). Sample: unsorted PBMCs, taken 3 years after starting antiretroviral therapy. V is TRBV7-9 and J is TRBJ1-1; D possibly corresponds to TRBD1 (5 bases). The source is a man aged 18 to 30 with HIV. CDR3 region: CASSLQGMNTEAFF. The CDR3 nucleotides are TGTGCCAGCAGCTTGCAGGGTATGAACACTGAAGCTTTCTTT.